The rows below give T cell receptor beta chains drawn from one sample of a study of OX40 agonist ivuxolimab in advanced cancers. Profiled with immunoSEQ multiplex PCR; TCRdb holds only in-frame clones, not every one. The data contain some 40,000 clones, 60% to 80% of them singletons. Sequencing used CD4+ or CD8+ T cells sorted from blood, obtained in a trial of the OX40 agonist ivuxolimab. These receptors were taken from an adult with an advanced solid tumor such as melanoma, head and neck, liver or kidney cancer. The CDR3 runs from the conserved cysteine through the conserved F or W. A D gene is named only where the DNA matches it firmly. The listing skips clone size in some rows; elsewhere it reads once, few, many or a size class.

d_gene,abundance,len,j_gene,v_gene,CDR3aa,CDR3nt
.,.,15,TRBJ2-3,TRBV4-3,CASSQDAGSTDTQYF,TGCGCCAGCAGCCAAGACGCGGGGTCCACAGATACGCAGTATTTT
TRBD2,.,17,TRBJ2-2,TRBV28,CASSSSTSGTNTGELFF,TGTGCCAGCAGTTCCTCGACTAGCGGGACGAACACCGGGGAGCTGTTTTTT
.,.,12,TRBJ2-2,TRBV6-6,CASNWDTGELFF,TGTGCCAGCAATTGGGATACCGGGGAGCTGTTTTTT
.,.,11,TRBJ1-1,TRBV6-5,CASTEQGKAFF,TGTGCCAGCACCGAACAGGGAAAAGCTTTCTTT
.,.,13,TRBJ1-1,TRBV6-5,CASSVTVNTEAFF,TGTGCCAGCAGTGTTACGGTGAACACTGAAGCTTTCTTT
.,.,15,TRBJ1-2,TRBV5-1,CASSQDGTSNYGYTF,TGCGCCAGCAGCCAGGACGGTACATCTAACTATGGCTACACCTTC
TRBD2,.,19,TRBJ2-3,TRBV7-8,CASSLEIPGGGFDPDTQYF,TGTGCCAGCAGCTTAGAGATTCCGGGGGGGGGCTTTGATCCAGATACGCAGTATTTT
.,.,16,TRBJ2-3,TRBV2,CASRDRFVEGTDTQYF,TGTGCCAGCAGGGACCGTTTCGTGGAGGGCACAGATACGCAGTATTTT
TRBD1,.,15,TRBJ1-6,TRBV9,CASSDRQGSNSPLHF,TGTGCCAGCAGCGACCGACAGGGGAGCAATTCACCCCTCCACTTT
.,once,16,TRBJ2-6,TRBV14,CASSQDIGTGANVLTF,TGTGCCAGCAGCCAAGATATCGGGACTGGGGCCAACGTCCTGACTTTC
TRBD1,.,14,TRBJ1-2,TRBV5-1,CASSRPGTDYGYTF,TGCGCCAGCAGCCGACCCGGGACAGACTATGGCTACACCTTC
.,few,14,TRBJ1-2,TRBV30,CAWSVRVQNYGYTF,TGTGCCTGGAGTGTACGGGTCCAGAACTATGGCTACACCTTC
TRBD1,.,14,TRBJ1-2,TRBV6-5,CASSRGQSEYGYTF,TGTGCCAGCAGTAGGGGACAGTCTGAGTATGGCTACACCTTC
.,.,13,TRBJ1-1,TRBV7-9,CASSLVVNTEAFF,TGTGCCAGCAGCTTAGTTGTGAACACTGAAGCTTTCTTT
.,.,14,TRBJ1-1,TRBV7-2,CASSPGQMNTEAFF,TGTGCCAGCAGCCCCGGACAGATGAACACTGAAGCTTTCTTT
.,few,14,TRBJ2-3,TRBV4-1,CASSQGTPPDTQYF,TGCGCCAGCAGCCAAGGGACTCCCCCAGATACGCAGTATTTT
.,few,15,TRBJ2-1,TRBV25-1,CASSESGIFNDEQFF,TGTGCCAGCAGTGAATCAGGGATCTTTAACGATGAGCAGTTCTTC
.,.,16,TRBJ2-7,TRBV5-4,CASSRPGDTSSYEQYF,TGTGCCAGCAGCCGCCCAGGGGATACCTCCTCCTACGAGCAGTACTTC
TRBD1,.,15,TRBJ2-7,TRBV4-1,CASSQGGGQGREQYF,TGCGCCAGCAGCCAAGGGGGTGGACAGGGTCGCGAGCAGTACTTC
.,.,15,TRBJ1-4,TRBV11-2,CASSPLWGTNEKLFF,TGTGCCAGCAGCCCGCTATGGGGCACTAATGAAAAACTGTTTTTT
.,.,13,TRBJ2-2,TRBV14,CASSQVGAGELFF,TGTGCCAGCAGCCAAGTAGGGGCCGGGGAGCTGTTTTTT
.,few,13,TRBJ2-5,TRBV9,CASSQGQQETQYF,TGTGCCAGCAGCCAAGGACAGCAAGAGACCCAGTACTTC
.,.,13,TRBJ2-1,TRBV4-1,CASSQEIHLNRIF,TGCGCCAGCAGCCAAGAGATTCATCTTAATCGGATCTTC
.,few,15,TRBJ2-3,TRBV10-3,CAISESGVPADTQYF,TGTGCCATCAGTGAGTCGGGAGTTCCAGCGGATACGCAGTATTTT
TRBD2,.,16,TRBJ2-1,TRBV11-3,CASSRLAGGSYNEQFF,TGTGCCAGCAGTCGTTTAGCGGGGGGCTCCTACAATGAGCAGTTCTTC
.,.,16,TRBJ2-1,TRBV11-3,CASSLDRQGSYNEQFF,TGTGCCAGCAGCTTAGATAGGCAGGGCTCCTACAATGAGCAGTTCTTC
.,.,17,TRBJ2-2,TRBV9,CASSVESSRGYTGELFF,TGTGCCAGCAGCGTAGAATCCTCCCGGGGTTACACCGGGGAGCTGTTTTTT
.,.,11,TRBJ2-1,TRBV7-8,CASSQYREQFF,TGTGCCAGCAGCCAATATCGAGAGCAGTTCTTC
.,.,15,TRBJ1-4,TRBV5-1,CASSLDAGSTEKLFF,TGCGCCAGCAGCTTGGACGCCGGGAGCACTGAAAAACTGTTTTTT
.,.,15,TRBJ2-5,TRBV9,CASSVETGERETQYF,TGTGCCAGCAGCGTAGAGACAGGCGAGAGGGAGACCCAGTACTTC
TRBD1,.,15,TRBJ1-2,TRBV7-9,CASSQGTATNYGYTF,TGTGCCAGCAGCCAGGGGACAGCTACCAACTATGGCTACACCTTC
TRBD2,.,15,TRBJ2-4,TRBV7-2,CASSLQLAGGNIQYF,TGTGCCAGCAGCTTGCAACTAGCGGGAGGAAACATTCAGTACTTC
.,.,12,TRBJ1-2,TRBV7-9,CASSEDSYGYTF,TGTGCCAGCAGCGAGGACAGCTATGGCTACACCTTC
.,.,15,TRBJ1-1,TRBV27,CASSLKGNMNTEAFF,TGTGCCAGCAGTTTGAAGGGAAACATGAACACTGAAGCTTTCTTT
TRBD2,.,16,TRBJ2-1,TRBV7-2,CASSVGTSGRYNEQFF,TGTGCCAGCAGCGTTGGGACTAGCGGCCGCTACAATGAGCAGTTCTTC
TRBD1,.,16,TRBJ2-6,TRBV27,CASSDWTGAGANVLTF,TGTGCCAGCAGTGACTGGACAGGGGCTGGGGCCAACGTCCTGACTTTC
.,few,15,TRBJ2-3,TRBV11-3,CASSLEGQGLNTQYF,TGTGCCAGCAGCTTAGAAGGTCAGGGGCTGAATACGCAGTATTTT
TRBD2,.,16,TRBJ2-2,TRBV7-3,CASSPRAGVNTGELFF,TGTGCCAGCAGCCCCCGAGCGGGGGTGAACACCGGGGAGCTGTTTTTT
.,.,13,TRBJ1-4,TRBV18,CASSPVPQEKLFF,TGTGCCAGCTCGCCAGTACCACAGGAAAAACTGTTTTTT
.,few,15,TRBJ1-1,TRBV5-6,CASSSADGVNTEAFF,TGTGCCAGCAGCTCGGCGGACGGAGTGAACACTGAAGCTTTCTTT
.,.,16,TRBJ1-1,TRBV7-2,CASSSRGGLMNTEAFF,TGTGCCAGCAGCTCGAGGGGGGGACTCATGAACACTGAAGCTTTCTTT
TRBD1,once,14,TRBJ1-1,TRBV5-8,CASSLADRATEAFF,TGTGCCAGCAGCTTGGCCGACAGGGCCACTGAAGCTTTCTTT
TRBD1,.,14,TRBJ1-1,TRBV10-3,CAIRRGTGDGEAFF,TGTGCCATCAGAAGAGGGACAGGGGACGGAGAAGCTTTCTTT
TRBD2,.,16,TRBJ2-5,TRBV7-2,CASSLERGGEMKTQYF,TGTGCCAGCAGCTTAGAGCGGGGGGGCGAAATGAAGACCCAGTACTTC
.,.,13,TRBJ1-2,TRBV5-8,CASSYGGYYGYTF,TGTGCCAGCAGCTATGGGGGGTACTATGGCTACACCTTC
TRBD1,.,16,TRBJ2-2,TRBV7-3,CASSLGTGGNTGELFF,TGTGCCAGCAGCTTAGGGACAGGAGGGAACACCGGGGAGCTGTTTTTT
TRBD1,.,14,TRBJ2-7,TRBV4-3,CASSPGQGAYEQYF,TGCGCCAGCAGCCCGGGACAGGGGGCCTACGAGCAGTACTTC
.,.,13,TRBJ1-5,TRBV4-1,CASSREGIEPQHF,TGCGCCAGCAGCAGGGAGGGGATTGAGCCCCAGCATTTT
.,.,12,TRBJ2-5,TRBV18,CASSRPEETQYF,TGTGCCAGCTCACGGCCCGAAGAGACCCAGTACTTC
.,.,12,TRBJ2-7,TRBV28,CASSQGLYEQYF,TGTGCCAGCAGCCAGGGCCTCTACGAGCAGTACTTC
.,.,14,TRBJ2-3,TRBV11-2,CASSPSWGRDTQYF,TGTGCCAGCAGCCCGAGCTGGGGCAGAGATACGCAGTATTTT
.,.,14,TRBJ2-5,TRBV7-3,CASSLLGGTETQYF,TGTGCCAGCAGCTTACTGGGGGGCACGGAGACCCAGTACTTC
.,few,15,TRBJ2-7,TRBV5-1,CASSSGTSVGHEQYF,TGCGCCAGCAGCTCCGGGACTTCGGTAGGCCACGAGCAGTACTTC
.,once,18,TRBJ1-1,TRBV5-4,CASSLGSWSSSMNTEAFF,TGTGCCAGCAGCTTGGGGTCATGGAGCTCCTCCATGAACACTGAAGCTTTCTTT
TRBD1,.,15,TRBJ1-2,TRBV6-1,CASSEVGTANYGYTF,TGTGCCAGCAGTGAAGTCGGGACAGCTAACTATGGCTACACCTTC
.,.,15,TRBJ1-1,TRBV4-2,CASSQDVGGGGEAFF,TGTGCCAGCAGCCAAGACGTGGGCGGGGGAGGTGAAGCTTTCTTT
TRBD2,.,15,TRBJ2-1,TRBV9,CASSVDGRAYGEQFF,TGTGCCAGCAGCGTAGATGGGAGGGCCTATGGTGAGCAGTTCTTC